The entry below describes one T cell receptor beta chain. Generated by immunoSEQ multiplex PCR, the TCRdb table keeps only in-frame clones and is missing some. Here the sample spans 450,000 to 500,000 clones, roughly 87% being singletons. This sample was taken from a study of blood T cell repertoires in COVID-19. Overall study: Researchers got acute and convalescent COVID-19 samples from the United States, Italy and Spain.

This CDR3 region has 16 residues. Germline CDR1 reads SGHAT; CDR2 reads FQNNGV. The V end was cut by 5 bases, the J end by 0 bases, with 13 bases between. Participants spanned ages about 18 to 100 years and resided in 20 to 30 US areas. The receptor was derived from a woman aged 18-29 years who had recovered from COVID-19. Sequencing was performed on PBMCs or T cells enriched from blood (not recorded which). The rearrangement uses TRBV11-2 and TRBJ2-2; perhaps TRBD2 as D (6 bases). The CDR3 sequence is CASSLRRGSNTGELFF. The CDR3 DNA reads TGTGCCAGCAGCCTACGGCGGGGATCGAACACCGGGGAGCTGTTTTTT. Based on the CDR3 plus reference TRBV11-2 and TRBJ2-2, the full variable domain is EAGVAQSPRYKIIEKRQSVAFWCNPISGHATLYWYQQILGQGPKLLIQFQNNGVVDDSQLPKDRFSAERLKGVDSTLKIQPAKLEDSAVYLCASSLRRGSNTGELFFGEGSRLTVL.